The 8 T cell receptor beta chains listed next were all sequenced from one sample in a study of T-cell memory formation after mild COVID-19. TCRdb reanalysed the 5' RACE reads using MiXCR and keeps one entry per CDR3 protein. This sample has some 160,000 distinct CDR3 sequences, with 10% to 15% found just once. Sequencing used PBMCs or a T cell subset sorted from them (not recorded which). The receptors shown here come from a man aged 18 to 29 who had mild COVID-19 (a few samples of this study predate the infection). Cell type and time point are not known.

As DNA, the CDR3 is TGCAGTGCTAGGGTGGTGGGGGCGGTGACTGAAGCTTTCTTT. This sequence encodes CSARVVGAVTEAFF. V usage is TRBV20-1 and J usage is TRBJ1-1; D perhaps matches TRBD1 (6 bases). This CDR3 spans 14 amino acids. V gave up 3 bases and J gave up 5 bases, with 16 bases separating them. Germline V lookup: CDR1 DFQATT, CDR2 SNEGSKA (reference sequence).

This clonotype was seen a handful of times. The V gene is TRBV28, the J gene TRBJ1-5; D remains unclear. Per germline, CDR1 MDHEN and CDR2 SYDVKM. V was pared by 4 bases and J by 2 bases, with 9 bases between. The length of the CDR3 is 14 residues. The DNA for the CDR3 is TGTGCCAGCAGTTCCTCGCGGGGCAATCAGCCCCAGCATTTT. Translating it yields CASSSSRGNQPQHF.

This clonotype was observed a handful of times. The chain recombines TRBV5-1 with TRBJ2-1; D may match TRBD1 or TRBD2 (5 bases each). The CDR3 loop spans 14 amino acids. Germline V CDR1 and CDR2: SGHRS, YFSETQ. Trimming pared 3 bases from V and 7 bases from J, leaving 14 bases between. CDR3 amino acids: CASSWKAGANEQFF. The DNA of the CDR3 is TGCGCCAGCAGCTGGAAAGCCGGGGCGAATGAGCAGTTCTTC.

As regards this clonotype: A junction boundary mismatches the germline segment, possibly from a read error. The chain employs TRBV14 and TRBJ1-2; D possibly corresponds to TRBD1 (5 bases). CDR3 length equals 15 residues. Germline V gene sequence: CDR1 SGHDN, CDR2 FVKESK. CDR3 sequence: CASSQDRSGDYGDTF. CDR3 sequence (DNA): TGTGCCAGCAGCCAAGATCGGTCGGGGGACTATGGCGACACCTTC.

This clonotype was seen a handful of times. V is TRBV7-2 and J is TRBJ2-7; D perhaps matches TRBD2 (5 bases). Germline CDR1 and CDR2: SGHTA and FQGNSA. The ends were cut back, 1 base at V and 6 bases at J, with 10 bases in the middle. The CDR3 covers 13 residues. The CDR3 sequence is CASSLGESREQYF. The CDR3 region has the DNA TGTGCCAGCAGCTTAGGGGAGTCCCGCGAGCAGTACTTC.

The rearrangement links TRBV7-9 to TRBJ1-2, with TRBD1 matching over 8 bases. Germline V gives CDR1 SEHNR, CDR2 FQNEAQ (reference sequence). This CDR3 is built from 16 residues. The V and J ends lost 5 bases and 0 bases, in that order; junction bases with no gene match: 8. The CDR3 sequence is CASSAGGTGANYGYTF. CDR3 sequence (DNA): TGTGCCAGCAGCGCAGGGGGGACAGGAGCTAACTATGGCTACACCTTC.

This rearrangement joins TRBV9 to TRBJ1-6, with 10 bases fitting TRBD1. This CDR3 contains 16 residues. Germline V gene sequence: CDR1 SGDLS, CDR2 YYNGEE. V was pared by 0 bases and J by 8 bases, with 5 bases of the junction left unmatched. CDR3 sequence: CASSVGGTGVDSPLHF. The CDR3 DNA follows: TGTGCCAGCAGCGTAGGGGGGACAGGGGTGGATTCACCCCTCCACTTT.

This clonotype was recorded at least ten times. V and J are TRBV5-1 and TRBJ1-1; D unresolved. Looked up from germline, CDR1 is SGHRS and CDR2 is YFSETQ. The CDR3 runs 14 residues. Trimming cost V 1 base and J 0 bases, with 7 bases left between them. The CDR3 loop reads CASSLRPMNTEAFF. For the CDR3, the DNA is TGCGCCAGCAGCTTGAGGCCGATGAACACTGAAGCTTTCTTT.